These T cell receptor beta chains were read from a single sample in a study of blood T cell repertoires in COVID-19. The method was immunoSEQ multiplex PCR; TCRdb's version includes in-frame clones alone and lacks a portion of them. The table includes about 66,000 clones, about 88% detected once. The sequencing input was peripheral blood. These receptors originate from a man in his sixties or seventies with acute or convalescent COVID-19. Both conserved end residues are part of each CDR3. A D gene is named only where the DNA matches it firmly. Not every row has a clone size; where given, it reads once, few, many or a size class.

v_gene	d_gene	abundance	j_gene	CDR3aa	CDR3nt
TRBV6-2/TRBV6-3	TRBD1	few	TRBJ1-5	CASSYPTGIGSNQPQHF	TGTGCCAGCAGTTACCCGACAGGGATAGGAAGCAATCAGCCCCAGCATTTT
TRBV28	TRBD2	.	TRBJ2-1	CASSYGLAGAPIYNEQFF	TGTGCCAGCAGCTACGGACTAGCGGGTGCTCCCATCTACAATGAGCAGTTCTTC
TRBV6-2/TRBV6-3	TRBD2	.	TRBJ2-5	CASSGLAGETQYF	TGTGCCAGCAGCGGACTAGCGGGGGAGACCCAGTACTTC
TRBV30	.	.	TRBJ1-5	CAWGTGGGTNQPQHF	TGTGCCTGGGGGACCGGGGGAGGAACCAATCAGCCCCAGCATTTT
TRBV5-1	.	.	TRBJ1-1	CASSLSTVDTEAFF	TGCGCCAGCAGCTTGAGCACGGTGGACACTGAAGCTTTCTTT
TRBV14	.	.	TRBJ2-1	CASSLGIHGGATYNEQFF	TGTGCCAGCAGCCTTGGGATACACGGGGGAGCTACCTACAATGAGCAGTTCTTC
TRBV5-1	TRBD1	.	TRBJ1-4	CASSLKLQGYNEKLFF	TGCGCCAGCAGCTTAAAATTACAGGGGTATAATGAAAAACTGTTTTTT
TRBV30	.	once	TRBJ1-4	CAWSPSTSSRLFF	TGTGCCTGGAGTCCCTCGACATCCTCAAGGCTGTTTTTT
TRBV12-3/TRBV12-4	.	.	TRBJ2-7	CASSFRQGYEQYF	TGTGCCAGCAGTTTTAGGCAGGGCTACGAGCAGTACTTC
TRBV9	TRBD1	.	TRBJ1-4	CASSVGGTAEREKLFF	TGTGCCAGCAGCGTAGGGGGGACAGCGGAAAGAGAAAAACTGTTTTTT
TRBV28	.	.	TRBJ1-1	CASSPGLWGGPNTEAFF	TGTGCCAGCAGTCCAGGGTTATGGGGGGGGCCCAACACTGAAGCTTTCTTT
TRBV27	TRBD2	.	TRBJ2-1	CASRGLAGPLNYNEQFF	TGTGCCAGCAGGGGACTAGCGGGGCCCCTGAACTACAATGAGCAGTTCTTC
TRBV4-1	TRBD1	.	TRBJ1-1	CASSQDPRGLVNTEAFF	TGCGCCAGCAGCCAAGACCCCAGGGGGTTGGTGAACACTGAAGCTTTCTTT
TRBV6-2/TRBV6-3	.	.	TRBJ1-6	CASSFAPRSDSSNNSPLHF	TGTGCCAGCAGTTTCGCCCCCCGCTCGGACAGCTCCAATAATTCACCCCTCCACTTT